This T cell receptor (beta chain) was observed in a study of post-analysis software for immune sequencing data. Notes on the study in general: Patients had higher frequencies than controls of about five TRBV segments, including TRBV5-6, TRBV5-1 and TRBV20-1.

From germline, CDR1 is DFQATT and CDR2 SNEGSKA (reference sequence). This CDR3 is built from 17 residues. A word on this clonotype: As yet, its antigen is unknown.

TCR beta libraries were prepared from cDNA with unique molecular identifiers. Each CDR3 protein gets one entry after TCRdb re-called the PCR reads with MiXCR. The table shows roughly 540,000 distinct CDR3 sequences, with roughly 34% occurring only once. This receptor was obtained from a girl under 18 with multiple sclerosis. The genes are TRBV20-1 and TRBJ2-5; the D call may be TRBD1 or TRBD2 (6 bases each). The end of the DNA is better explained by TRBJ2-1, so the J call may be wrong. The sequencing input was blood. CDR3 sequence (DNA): TGCAGTGCTAGGGGGGGCTCCAGGGGTTGGGCGCAAGAGACCCAGTTCTTC. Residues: CSARGGSRGWAQETQFF.